The 21 T cell receptor beta chains below come from one sample, sequenced in a study of T cell repertoires in ileal Crohn's disease (dated by TCRdb to the late 2010s). The method behind the library was the immunoSEQ multiplex PCR assay. Not all clones reach the TCRdb copy of this immuneACCESS table, which keeps in-frame sequences only. Checked studies attribute under half of the gap to unresolved V genes and leave the rest unexplained. The sample table holds approximately 7,000 clones, of which roughly 70% were seen once. The ten biggest clones cover approximately 18% of the sample. The sequencing input was ileal tissue. These receptors were taken from an adult with Crohn's disease.

The rearrangement joins TRBV11-1 to TRBJ1-2; D remains ambiguous. This CDR3 is 13 amino acids long. V was shortened by 1 base and J by 6 bases, with 9 bases between the two germline ends. In germline, CDR1 is SGHAT, CDR2 FQDESV (reference sequence). The CDR3 coding sequence is TGTGCCAGCAGCTTAGGAGGGAAGCATGGCTACACCTTC. Residues: CASSLGGKHGYTF.

The rearrangement links TRBV12-5 to TRBJ1-5, with TRBD1 matching over 9 bases. The germline gives CDR1 LGHNT, CDR2 FRNRAP. The CDR3 length is 17 residues. The V segment lost 6 bases and the J segment 5 bases; nucleotides outside the gene matches: 14. The chain's CDR3 is CASGLMGQGSSDQPQHF. CDR3 sequence (DNA): TGTGCTAGTGGCCTGATGGGACAGGGTTCATCTGATCAGCCCCAGCATTTT. The whole variable domain, remainder taken from reference TRBV12-5 and TRBJ1-5, is DARVTQTPRHKVTEMGQEVTMRCQPILGHNTVFWYRQTMMQGLELLAYFRNRAPLDDSGMPKDRFSAEMPDATLATLKIQPSEPRDSAVYFCASGLMGQGSSDQPQHFGDGTRLSIL.

This clone was detected a few times. V is TRBV27 and J is TRBJ1-5; D ambiguous. This CDR3 comprises 17 residues. V lost 5 bases and J lost 2, with 19 bases in between. The germline V gene encodes CDR1 MNHEY and CDR2 SMNVEV (reference sequence). CDR3 in DNA: TGTGCCAGCAGTGCTCAAGGTCCCGGGTTTGGCAATCAGCCCCAGCATTTT. The encoded protein is CASSAQGPGFGNQPQHF.

The V gene is TRBV4-3, the J gene TRBJ2-3, with D perhaps TRBD1 (6 bases). The CDR3 extends over 16 amino acids. V lost 1 base to trimming and J lost 6 bases, with 17 bases between them. CDR1 and CDR2 (germline): LGHNA, YSLEER. DNA of the CDR3: TGCGCCAGCAGCCAAGTTTTGTGGGAAGGGGGTGATACGCAGTATTTT. It yields the protein CASSQVLWEGGDTQYF.

The V call is TRBV28, the J call TRBJ2-5; 13 bases are shared with TRBD2. Losses at the gene ends were 8 bases for V and 0 bases for J; bases not matched to a gene: 9. CDR1 and CDR2 from the germline V gene are MDHEN and SYDVKM. The CDR3 is 17 residues long. The DNA of the CDR3 is TGTGCCAGCGGGGACACCGGACTAGCGGGGGACCAAGAGACCCAGTACTTC. This sequence encodes CASGDTGLAGDQETQYF.

In this sample, this clone turned up a few times. This chain links TRBV4-1 with TRBJ2-1; 10 bases are shared with TRBD1. CDR3 size: 18 residues. Germline CDR1 MGHRA, CDR2 YSYEKL. V lost 0 bases, J lost 5 bases, and 10 bases stayed unmatched. In nucleotides, the CDR3 is TGCGCCAGCAGCCAAGAGACAGGGGGCACGGCCCCCGACAATGAGCAGTTCTTC. This encodes CASSQETGGTAPDNEQFF.

This chain uses TRBV5-1 with TRBJ2-6; D uncertain. Germline assignment: CDR1 SGHRS and CDR2 YFSETQ. The V end was cut by 0 bases, the J end by 0 bases, with 4 bases between. The CDR3 loop spans 15 amino acids. The CDR3 DNA reads as TGCGCCAGCAGCTTGGACAACTCTGGGGCCAACGTCCTGACTTTC. This encodes CASSLDNSGANVLTF.

The J gene is TRBJ2-7, the V gene TRBV5-1, with 8 bases fitting TRBD1. CDR3 length equals 15 residues. V lost 3 bases, J lost 3 bases, and 8 bases stayed unmatched. Germline lookup yields CDR1 SGHRS and CDR2 YFSETQ. CDR3 amino acids: CASSSWTGLSYEQYF. For the CDR3, the DNA is TGCGCCAGCAGCTCTTGGACAGGGCTGAGCTACGAGCAGTACTTC.

The gene calls are TRBV9 and TRBJ2-1; 9 nucleotides match TRBD1. This CDR3 has 16 residues. Germline V CDR1 and CDR2: SGDLS, YYNGEE. With 4 bases clipped from V and 3 bases from J, the junction kept 8 bases outside the gene matches. Written as DNA, the CDR3 is TGTGCCAGCAGCTCCCGACAGGGGGGCCACTACAATGAGCAGTTCTTC. Translating gives CASSSRQGGHYNEQFF.

This chain joins TRBV7-6 and TRBJ1-3; 8 bases are shared with TRBD1. J was trimmed by 0 bases and V by 5 bases; bases with no gene match: 15. Germline V CDR1 and CDR2: SGHVS, FNYEAQ. The CDR3 has 19 residues. In DNA form, the CDR3 reads TGTGCCAGCAGCCCACACCCCAGACAGGGGCGATACTCTGGAAACACCATATATTTT. Residues: CASSPHPRQGRYSGNTIYF. Supplemented by reference TRBV7-6 and TRBJ1-3, the full variable domain reads GAGVSQSPRYKVTKRGQDVALRCDPISGHVSLYWYRQALGQGPEFLTYFNYEAQQDKSGLPNDRFSAERPEGSISTLTIQRTEQRDSAMYRCASSPHPRQGRYSGNTIYFGEGSWLTVV.

This clone was observed a few times. This chain uses TRBV7-2 with TRBJ1-4; the D gene is possibly TRBD1 (5 bases). This CDR3 contains 15 residues. The germline V and J ends were trimmed by 4 bases and 7 bases, with 16 bases remaining between them. From germline, CDR1 is SGHTA and CDR2 FQGNSA. This chain's CDR3 is CASSSQHFQGEKLFF. CDR3 sequence (DNA): TGTGCCAGCAGCTCCCAACACTTCCAGGGTGAAAAACTGTTTTTT.

The chain links TRBV4-1 to TRBJ1-5; 7 bases agree with TRBD1. J was trimmed by 6 bases and V by 2 bases; bases with no gene match: 7. The CDR3 covers 15 residues. Germline V gene data show CDR1 as MGHRA and CDR2 as YSYEKL. The CDR3 region is CASSQSGGGGQPQHF. As DNA, the CDR3 is TGCGCCAGCAGCCAATCGGGAGGGGGCGGTCAGCCCCAGCATTTT.

The chain carries TRBV28 and TRBJ2-2; 7 positions match TRBD2. V lost 1 base, J lost 4 bases, and 3 bases stayed unmatched. Germline V CDR1 and CDR2: MDHEN, SYDVKM. The CDR3 has 15 amino acids. In DNA form, the CDR3 reads TGTGCCAGCAGTTTATACCAGCGGGGCACCGGGGAGCTGTTTTTT. Translation gives CASSLYQRGTGELFF.

This clone was detected only once. This chain connects TRBV10-2 to TRBJ2-4, with D tentatively TRBD1 (6 bases). CDR3 length: 12 amino acids. Germline V gene lookup returns CDR1 WSHSY and CDR2 SAAADI. V was cut by 2 bases and J by 13 bases, with 12 bases left in between. This CDR3 reads CASSEPGVQQYF. The CDR3 DNA reads TGCGCCAGCAGTGAGCCAGGGGTACAGCAGTACTTC.

V usage is TRBV7-8 and J usage is TRBJ2-3; TRBD2 might be the D (7 bases). Germline values: CDR1 SGHVS, CDR2 FQNEAQ. This CDR3 region has 15 residues. Between the trimmed V and J ends, which lost 1 base and 2 bases, there was a span of 10 bases. The CDR3 reads CASSLEGDYTDTQYF. The DNA of the CDR3 is TGTGCCAGCAGCTTAGAGGGGGACTACACAGATACGCAGTATTTT. The full variable domain, completed using reference TRBV7-8 and TRBJ2-3, is GAGVSQSPRYKVAKRGQDVALRCDPISGHVSLFWYQQALGQGPEFLTYFQNEAQLDKSGLPSDRFFAERPEGSVSTLKIQRTQQEDSAVYLCASSLEGDYTDTQYFGPGTRLTVL.

CDR3 DNA sequence: TGTGCCAGCAGTGACCAGACTGCGGGGGGAGAGACCCAGTACTTC. Residues: CASSDQTAGGETQYF. The chain joins TRBV25-1 to TRBJ2-5; 8 bases align to TRBD2. CDR1 MGHDK and CDR2 SYGVNS come from the germline V gene. After removal of 3 bases from V and 4 bases from J, the junction contained 7 bases not matched to a gene. This CDR3 has 15 residues.

The chain carries TRBV6-5 and TRBJ2-7, with D uncertain. The CDR3 contains 12 residues. The germline V gene encodes CDR1 MNHEY and CDR2 SVGAGI. The V gene lost 2 bases and the J gene lost 5 bases, with 7 bases spanning the gap. CDR3 protein: CASSYGPHEQYF. In DNA, the CDR3 is TGTGCCAGCAGTTACGGGCCCCACGAGCAGTACTTC.

The chain carries TRBV4-2 and TRBJ1-1; D unresolved. The CDR3 runs to 11 residues. Germline V gene sequence: CDR1 LGHNA, CDR2 YNFKEQ. Deletions cut 0 bases from V and 11 bases from J, with 7 bases between. The CDR3 nucleotides read TGTGCCAGCAGCCAAGAAGGAGGGGCTTTCTTT. Its translation: CASSQEGGAFF.

The gene calls are TRBV7-2 and TRBJ1-6, with 10 bases aligning to TRBD1. V dropped 2 bases and J dropped 6; count of bases not matched to a gene: 7. The CDR3 covers 17 residues. Germline V lookup: CDR1 SGHTA, CDR2 FQGNSA. The CDR3 reads CASSLTRGTGANSPLHF. The DNA for the CDR3 is TGTGCCAGCAGCTTAACGAGAGGGACAGGGGCTAATTCACCCCTCCACTTT.

This clone was seen just once. The chain has TRBV11-2 and TRBJ1-2; no reliable D call. V lost 0 bases to trimming and J lost 5 bases, with 7 bases between them. The CDR3 is made up of 13 amino acids. Looked up from germline, CDR1 is SGHAT and CDR2 is FQNNGV. Here the CDR3 reads CASSLDRLYGYTF. The CDR3 DNA reads as TGTGCCAGCAGCTTAGACAGGCTATATGGCTACACCTTC.

The chain recombines TRBV6-1 with TRBJ1-6, with a tentative D call TRBD1 (5 bases). Germline CDR1 reads MNHNS; CDR2 reads SASEGT. Deletions cut 4 bases from V and 7 bases from J, with 17 bases between. The CDR3 sequence is 16 residues long. The DNA for the CDR3 is TGTGCCAGCAGTGGGGGTCCGACAGTCGTGAATTCACCCCTCCACTTT. This codes for CASSGGPTVVNSPLHF.